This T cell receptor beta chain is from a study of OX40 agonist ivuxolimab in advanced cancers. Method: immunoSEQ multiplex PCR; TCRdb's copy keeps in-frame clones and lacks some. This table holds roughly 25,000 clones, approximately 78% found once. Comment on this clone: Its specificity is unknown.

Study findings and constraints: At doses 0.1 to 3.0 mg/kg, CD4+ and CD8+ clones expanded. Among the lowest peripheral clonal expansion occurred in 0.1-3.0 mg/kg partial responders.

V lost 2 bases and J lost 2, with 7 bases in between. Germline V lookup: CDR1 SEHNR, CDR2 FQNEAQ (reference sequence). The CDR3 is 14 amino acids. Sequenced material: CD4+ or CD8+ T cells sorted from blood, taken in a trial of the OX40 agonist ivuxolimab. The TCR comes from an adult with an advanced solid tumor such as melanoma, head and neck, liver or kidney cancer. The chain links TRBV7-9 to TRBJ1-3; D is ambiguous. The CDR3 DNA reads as TGTGCCAGCAGCTTAAGCACGACTGGAAACACCATATATTTT. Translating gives CASSLSTTGNTIYF.